This T cell receptor beta chain was sequenced during a study of graft-versus-host responses after intestinal transplantation. Study-level points and caveats: High graft-versus-host to host-versus-graft clonal ratios were seen in allografts of patients with graft-donor T cell macrochimerism.

TCRdb's table, derived via immunoSEQ multiplex PCR, lists solely in-frame clones and lacks some. The repertoire consists of under 20,000 clones, with approximately 92% occurring once and the leading ten covering approximately 1.9%. Worth noting for this clone: Its antigen is undetermined.

J gave up 7 bases and V 3 bases, and 14 bases lay outside the gene matches. This CDR3 is built from 16 residues. Germline values: CDR1 KGHSH, CDR2 LQKENI. J is TRBJ1-2 and V is TRBV18; TRBD1 agrees at 7 bases. The sequences come from PBMCs, collected 350 to 400 days after transplant. The clonotype originates from a human patient who received an intestinal transplant, so some T cells may come from the graft donor. This CDR3 reads CASSPQTGPARGGYTF. The CDR3 nucleotides are TGTGCCAGCTCACCCCAGACAGGGCCCGCCAGGGGTGGCTACACCTTC.